Listed here are 9 T cell receptor beta chains from one sample, sequenced in a study of monozygotic twins with inflammatory bowel disease. TCRdb re-called the 5' RACE reads and shows each CDR3 protein once, DNA omitted. The clone table shows roughly 300,000 distinct CDR3 sequences, with the ten largest holding 5.6%. Sequenced: blood. These receptors all come from a human donor with ulcerative colitis or Crohn's disease, or a healthy co-twin of an affected twin (not recorded which).

The chain combines TRBV5-1 with TRBJ2-5. Germline V gene lookup returns CDR1 SGHRS and CDR2 YFSETQ. The CDR3 sequence is 12 residues long. The CDR3 reads CASKDDGETQYF.

The V call is TRBV12-3 or TRBV12-4, the J call TRBJ1-2; the TRBD1 assignment by TCRdb is unverifiable without DNA. The CDR3 is 16 amino acids. CDR3 amino acids: CASSLGGTGGPYGYTF.

This rearrangement joins TRBV18 to TRBJ2-3; TCRdb indicates TRBD2, and absent DNA this call remains unverified. This CDR3 spans 19 amino acids. CDR1 and CDR2 (germline): KGHSH, LQKENI. CDR3 loop: CASSPKYTARGASTDTQYF.

V usage is TRBV12-3 or TRBV12-4 and J usage is TRBJ2-7. The CDR3 covers 11 residues. CDR3 loop: CASSLWEEQYF.

V usage is TRBV7-9 and J usage is TRBJ1-1; TCRdb returns TRBD1, unconfirmable since there is no DNA. The germline CDR1 and CDR2 sequences are SEHNR and FQNEAQ (reference sequence). CDR3 size: 16 residues. CDR3 region: CASSFLVGTGEKEAFF. The variable domain in full, completed from reference TRBV7-9 and TRBJ1-1, reads DTGVSQNPRHKITKRGQNVTFRCDPISEHNRLYWYRQTLGQGPEFLTYFQNEAQLEKSRLLSDRFSAERPKGSFSTLEIQRTEQGDSAMYLCASSFLVGTGEKEAFFGQGTRLTVV.

This rearrangement joins TRBV28 to TRBJ2-5. The CDR3 sequence is 14 residues long. Germline-derived CDR1 and CDR2 are MDHEN and SYDVKM. The CDR3 protein is CASSSTHSGETQYF.

V and J are TRBV29-1 and TRBJ2-3; TCRdb's D call, TRBD2, is unchecked because there is no DNA. Germline V gene lookup returns CDR1 SQVTM and CDR2 ANQGSEA. This CDR3 spans 13 amino acids. CDR3 sequence: CSGAPLGTDTQYF.

This chain's CDR3 is CASSLGSAGGATDTQYF. The chain links TRBV12-3 or TRBV12-4 to TRBJ2-3; as DNA is missing, the TRBD2 call by TCRdb cannot be tested. The CDR3 is made up of 17 amino acids.

The chain employs TRBV20-1 and TRBJ2-3; the D gene TCRdb calls, TRBD2, cannot be checked with no DNA. CDR1 and CDR2 from the germline V gene are DFQATT and SNEGSKA (reference sequence). CDR3 length equals 16 residues. CDR3 amino acids: CSAVPLGAGNTDTQYF.